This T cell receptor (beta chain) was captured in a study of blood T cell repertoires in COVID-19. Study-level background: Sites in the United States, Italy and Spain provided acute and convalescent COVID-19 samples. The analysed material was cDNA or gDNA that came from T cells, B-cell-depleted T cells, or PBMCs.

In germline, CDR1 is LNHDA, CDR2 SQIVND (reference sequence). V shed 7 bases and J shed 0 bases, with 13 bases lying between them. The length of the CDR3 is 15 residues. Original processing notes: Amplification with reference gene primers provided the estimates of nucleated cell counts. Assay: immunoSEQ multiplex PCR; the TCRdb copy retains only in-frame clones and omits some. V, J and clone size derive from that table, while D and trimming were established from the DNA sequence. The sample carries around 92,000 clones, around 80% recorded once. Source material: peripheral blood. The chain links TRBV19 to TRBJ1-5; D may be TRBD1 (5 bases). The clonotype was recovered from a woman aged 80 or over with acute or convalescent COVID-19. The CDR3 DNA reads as TGTGCCAGTATCGACAGTTATTATAGCAATCAGCCCCAGCATTTT. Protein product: CASIDSYYSNQPQHF.